Here is one TCR beta chain with its context. Antigen unknown. The sample originates from a study of neoadjuvant nivolumab and ipilimumab in lung cancer. Overall study results and limits: Pathologic regression was not significantly tied to TCR clonality. From pretherapy to surgery, tumor richness and clonality rose with dual therapy. Compared with tumor-adjacent uninvolved lung, resected tumors showed greater richness and clonality.

TCRdb's copy holds only in-frame clones and misses some; the assay was immunoSEQ multiplex PCR. The sample comprises 30,000 or so clones, approximately 90% of which are singletons, and 4.5% to 5% rests with the top ten. Sequencing was performed on peripheral blood, taken after neoadjuvant nivolumab, alone or with ipilimumab, at or shortly before surgery. This clonotype originated in an adult with non-small cell lung cancer.

The CDR3 reads CASSQEVGSKSTDTQYF. The CDR3 DNA reads TGTGCCAGCAGCCAAGAAGTGGGATCAAAGAGCACAGATACGCAGTATTTT. The chain joins TRBV14 to TRBJ2-3; no reliable D call. CDR1 and CDR2 (germline): SGHDN, FVKESK. The CDR3 is 17 residues long. V lost 0 bases to trimming and J lost 0 bases, with 13 bases between them.